This T cell receptor (beta chain) was identified during a study of OX40 agonist ivuxolimab in advanced cancers. Turning to this clone: The antigen is unknown.

V lost 7 bases and J 4 bases, leaving 8 bases between the germline ends. This CDR3 has 12 residues. Germline CDR1 reads LNHDA; CDR2 reads SQIVND (reference sequence). General study results and limits: Still undetermined is the antigen specificity of the expanded peripheral T cells. On average, CD8+ T cells showed a greater number of expanded clones than CD4+.

Produced via immunoSEQ multiplex PCR; TCRdb's table is partial and in-frame only. The sample lists roughly 57,000 clones; more than 70% were seen once. V and J are TRBV19 and TRBJ1-5; no definite D call. The starting material was CD4+ or CD8+ T cells sorted from blood, obtained in a trial of the OX40 agonist ivuxolimab. The clonotype comes from an adult with an advanced solid tumor such as melanoma, head and neck, liver or kidney cancer. CDR3 amino acids: CASTRANQPQHF. CDR3 nucleotides: TGTGCCAGTACCCGCGCGAATCAGCCCCAGCATTTT.